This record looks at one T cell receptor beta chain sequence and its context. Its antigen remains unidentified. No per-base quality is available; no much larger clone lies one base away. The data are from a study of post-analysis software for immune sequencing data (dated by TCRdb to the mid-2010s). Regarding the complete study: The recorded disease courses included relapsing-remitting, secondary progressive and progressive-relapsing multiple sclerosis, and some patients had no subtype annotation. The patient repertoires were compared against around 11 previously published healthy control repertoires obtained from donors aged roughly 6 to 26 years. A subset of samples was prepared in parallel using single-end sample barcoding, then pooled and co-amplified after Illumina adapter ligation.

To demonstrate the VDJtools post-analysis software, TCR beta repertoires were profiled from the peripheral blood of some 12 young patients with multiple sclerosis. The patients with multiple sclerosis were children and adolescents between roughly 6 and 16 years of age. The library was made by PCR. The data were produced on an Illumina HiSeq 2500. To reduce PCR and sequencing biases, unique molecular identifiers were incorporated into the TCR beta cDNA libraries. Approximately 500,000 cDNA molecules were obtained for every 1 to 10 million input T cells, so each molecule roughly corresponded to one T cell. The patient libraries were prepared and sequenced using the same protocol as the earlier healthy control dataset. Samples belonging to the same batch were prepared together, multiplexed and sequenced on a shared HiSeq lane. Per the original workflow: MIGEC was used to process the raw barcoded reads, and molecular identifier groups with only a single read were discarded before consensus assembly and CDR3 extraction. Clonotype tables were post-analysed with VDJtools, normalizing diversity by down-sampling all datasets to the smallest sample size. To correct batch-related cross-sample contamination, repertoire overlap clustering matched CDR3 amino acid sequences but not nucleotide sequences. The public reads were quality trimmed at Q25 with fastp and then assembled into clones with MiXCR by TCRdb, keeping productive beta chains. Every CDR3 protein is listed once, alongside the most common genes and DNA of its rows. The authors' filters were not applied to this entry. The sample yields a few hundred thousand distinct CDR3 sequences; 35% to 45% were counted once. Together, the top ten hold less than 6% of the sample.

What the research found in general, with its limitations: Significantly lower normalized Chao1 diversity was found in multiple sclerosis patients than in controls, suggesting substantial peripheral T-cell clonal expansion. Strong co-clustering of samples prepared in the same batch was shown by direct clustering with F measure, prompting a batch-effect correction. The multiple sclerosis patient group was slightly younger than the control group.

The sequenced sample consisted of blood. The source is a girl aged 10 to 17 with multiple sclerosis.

The CDR3 region reads CSVEGRAYGGAFF. DNA sequence: TGCAGCGTTGAGGGACGGGCGTACGGTGGAGCTTTCTTT. The rearrangement combines TRBV29-1 with TRBJ1-1; a tentative D match to TRBD1 spans 5 bases. V is pared back by 3 bases and J by 10 bases, with 18 bases lying between the germline termini. The CDR1 and CDR2 encoded by the germline V gene are SQVTM and ANQGSEA. CDR3 length: 13 amino acids, cysteine to phenylalanine. The retained sequence is limited to the CDR3, 39 bases, with the frame set at the first base.